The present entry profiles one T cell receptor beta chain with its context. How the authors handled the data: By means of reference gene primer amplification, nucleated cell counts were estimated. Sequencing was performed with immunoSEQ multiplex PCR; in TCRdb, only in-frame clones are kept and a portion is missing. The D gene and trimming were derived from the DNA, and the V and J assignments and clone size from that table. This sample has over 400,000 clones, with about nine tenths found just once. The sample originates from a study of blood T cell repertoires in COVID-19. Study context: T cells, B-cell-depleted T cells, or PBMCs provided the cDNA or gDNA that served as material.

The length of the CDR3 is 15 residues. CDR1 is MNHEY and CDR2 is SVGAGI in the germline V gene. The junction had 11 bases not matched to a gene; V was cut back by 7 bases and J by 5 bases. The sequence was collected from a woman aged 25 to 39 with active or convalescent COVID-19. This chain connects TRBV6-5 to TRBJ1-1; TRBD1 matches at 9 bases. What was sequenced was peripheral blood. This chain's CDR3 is CASIQPGQGRTEAFF. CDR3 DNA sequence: TGTGCCAGCATTCAGCCGGGACAGGGCAGGACTGAAGCTTTCTTT.